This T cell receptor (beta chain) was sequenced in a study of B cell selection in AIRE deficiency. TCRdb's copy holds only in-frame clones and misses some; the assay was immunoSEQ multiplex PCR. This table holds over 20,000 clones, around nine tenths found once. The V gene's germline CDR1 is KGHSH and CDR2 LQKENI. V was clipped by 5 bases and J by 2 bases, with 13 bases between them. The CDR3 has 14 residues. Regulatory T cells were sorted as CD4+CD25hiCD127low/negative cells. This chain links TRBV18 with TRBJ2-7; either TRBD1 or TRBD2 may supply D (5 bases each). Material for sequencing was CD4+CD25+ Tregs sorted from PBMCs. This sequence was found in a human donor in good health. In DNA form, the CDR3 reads TGTGCCAGCTCATCCAAAGGGACCCCCTACGAGCAGTACTTC. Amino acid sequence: CASSSKGTPYEQYF.